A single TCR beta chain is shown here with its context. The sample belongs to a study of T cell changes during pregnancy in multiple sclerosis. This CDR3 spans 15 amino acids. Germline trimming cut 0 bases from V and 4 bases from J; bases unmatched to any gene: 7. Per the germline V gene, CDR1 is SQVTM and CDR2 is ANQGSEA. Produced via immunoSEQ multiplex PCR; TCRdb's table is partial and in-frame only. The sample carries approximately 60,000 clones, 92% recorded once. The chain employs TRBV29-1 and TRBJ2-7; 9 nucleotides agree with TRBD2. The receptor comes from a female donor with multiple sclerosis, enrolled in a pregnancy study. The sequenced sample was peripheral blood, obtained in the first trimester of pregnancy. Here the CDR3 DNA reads TGCAGCGTTGAAGATGGGGCGGGGGGGAAATACGAGCAGTACTTC. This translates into CSVEDGAGGKYEQYF.